These T cell receptor beta chains were read from a single sample in a study of blood T cells in healthy people across ages. TCRdb used MiXCR to reprocess the 5' RACE reads, holding one entry per CDR3 protein. This table holds about 1.1 million distinct CDR3 sequences, 35% to 40% found once. The specimen was blood. The receptors originated from a young man in good health. CDR3s include the opening cysteine and the closing phenylalanine or tryptophan.

>TRBJ2-1|TRBV20-1
CSARGLAGNNEQFF
>TRBJ2-1|TRBV7-9
CAIGGGTDSSYNEQFF
>TRBJ2-7|TRBV5-5
CASSLEGLSYEQYF
>TRBJ1-4|TRBV11-2
CASSPPRTGGEKLFF
>TRBJ2-7|TRBV7-8
CASSTPGQGRDEQYF
>TRBJ1-1|TRBV6-2/TRBV6-3
CASSYRGVTEAFF
>TRBJ1-2|TRBV29-1
CSVVPSIQGWEGYTF
>TRBJ2-3|TRBV5-6
CASSLGSDSLGTDTQYF
>TRBJ1-1|TRBV6-6
CASSYSPGRIDTEAFF
>TRBJ1-2|TRBV6-1
CASSDDRDSNYGYTF
>TRBJ1-1|TRBV3-1
CASSLQGARDTEAFF
>TRBJ1-1|TRBV7-2
CASSLPGTLNTEAFF
>TRBJ2-6|TRBV29-1
CSARQGSSGANVLTF
>TRBJ2-1|TRBV27
CASSLGSGRNEQFF
>TRBJ2-3|TRBV4-3
CASSQDSGTHEGGTDTQYF
>TRBJ1-1|TRBV12-3/TRBV12-4
CASSLNPGWAFF
>TRBJ1-1|TRBV5-1
CASSLTHLNTEAFF
>TRBJ2-2|TRBV6-5
CASSYRATMEPRNTGELFF
>TRBJ2-3|TRBV20-1
CSAIVQGGMTDTQYF
>TRBJ1-2|TRBV20-1
CSARVVADYGYTF
>TRBJ2-1|TRBV12-5
CASGWGQGYNEQFF
>TRBJ1-2|TRBV10-2
CASSEAGRSYGYTF
>TRBJ1-1|TRBV11-2
CASRLEWNTEAFF